This T cell receptor (beta chain) was observed in a study of early T cells in non-severe SARS-CoV-2 infection. The CDR3 runs to 12 residues. CDR1 and CDR2 from the germline V gene are SGHNT and YYREEE (reference sequence). V was clipped by 0 bases and J by 7 bases, with 6 bases between them. Each CDR3 protein gets one entry after TCRdb re-called the 5' RACE reads with MiXCR. The sample shows 68,000 or so distinct CDR3 sequences, over 9% of them seen only once. The sequenced sample was whole blood. V gene TRBV5-4 combines with J gene TRBJ2-3, with D unresolved. This clonotype originated in an adult who was a healthcare worker with PCR-confirmed SARS-CoV-2 infection or an uninfected control (not recorded which). This CDR3 reads CASSLGGNTQYF. Here the CDR3 DNA reads TGTGCCAGCAGCTTGGGAGGAAATACGCAGTATTTT.